The 14 T cell receptor beta chains presented below share a single source sample, sequenced in a study of radiation and T cells in renal cell carcinoma. The time point here: blood 2 weeks post-SBRT. The treatment: 15 Gy SBRT to primary tumor, nephrectomy 4 weeks later. The data were produced by immunoSEQ multiplex PCR, yet TCRdb's version contains in-frame clones alone and is incomplete. In the table there are about 150,000 clones, around 90% of which are singletons. The sample here was blood, taken from a patient whose treatment included radiotherapy and nephrectomy. The receptors were gathered from a woman between 50 and 59 years old with renal cell carcinoma.

V gene TRBV5-4 combines with J gene TRBJ1-5; 7 bases line up with TRBD1. The CDR3 contains 13 residues. With V trimmed by 2 bases and J by 6 bases, 2 bases remained unmatched. Per the germline V gene, CDR1 is SGHNT and CDR2 is YYREEE (reference sequence). The CDR3 bases are TGTGCCAGCAGCTTTCAGGGGGGTCAGCCCCAGCATTTT. Residues: CASSFQGGQPQHF.

The chain couples TRBV19 to TRBJ1-6; D is unclear. V gave up 5 bases and J gave up 7 bases, with 21 bases separating them. There are 17 residues in the CDR3. The germline gives CDR1 LNHDA, CDR2 SQIVND (reference sequence). CDR3 nucleotides: TGTGCCAGTAGTCCGCTACAGAGTCCAACGGGGAATTCACCCCTCCACTTT. Translation: CASSPLQSPTGNSPLHF.

The rearrangement uses TRBV19 and TRBJ1-4, with D possibly TRBD1 on 6 matching bases. The CDR3 runs to 15 residues. From germline, CDR1 is LNHDA and CDR2 SQIVND (reference sequence). Between the trimmed V and J ends, which lost 3 bases and 8 bases, there was a span of 16 bases. The CDR3 coding sequence is TGTGCCAGTAGTATCCCACAGGGACTCGGGGAAAAACTGTTTTTT. Translation gives CASSIPQGLGEKLFF.

V is TRBV18 and J is TRBJ2-5; 7 bases map to TRBD1. After removal of 3 bases from V and 5 bases from J, the junction contained 9 bases not matched to a gene. This CDR3 comprises 15 residues. The germline CDR1 and CDR2 sequences are KGHSH and LQKENI. The CDR3, as DNA: TGTGCCAGCTCACCCGAACAGGGGATAGGGGAGACCCAGTACTTC. This encodes CASSPEQGIGETQYF.

J is TRBJ1-5 and V is TRBV5-5, with D tentatively TRBD1 (5 bases). This CDR3 region has 14 residues. CDR1 and CDR2 from the germline V gene are SGHKS and YYEKEE (reference sequence). Trimming cost V 1 base and J 4 bases, with 9 bases left between them. The CDR3 bases are TGTGCCAGCAGCTTGTTGTCAGGGAATCAGCCCCAGCATTTT. This encodes CASSLLSGNQPQHF.

This chain links TRBV29-1 with TRBJ2-1; 9 positions match TRBD1. CDR3 length: 15 amino acids. CDR1 is SQVTM and CDR2 is ANQGSEA in the germline V gene. Trimming cost V 2 bases and J 7 bases; bases outside gene matches: 9. The CDR3 DNA follows: TGCAGCGTTGAATTGTACAGGGGGCCGGGGAATGAGCAGTTCTTC. This encodes CSVELYRGPGNEQFF.

The chain has TRBV4-1 and TRBJ2-7, with D perhaps matching TRBD2 (6 bases). The germline V gene encodes CDR1 MGHRA and CDR2 YSYEKL. Trimming stripped 3 bases from V and 1 base from J, with 19 bases between. There are 17 residues in the CDR3. The CDR3 nucleotides are TGCGCCAGCAGCCACGCTCTAGCGTTATACAATTCCTACGAGCAGTACTTC. It translates to CASSHALALYNSYEQYF.

This chain uses TRBV7-2 with TRBJ1-2; 7 bases fit TRBD1. Unmatched junction bases numbered 4, after V lost 3 bases and J lost 0 bases. The CDR3 is 15 amino acids. The V gene's germline CDR1 is SGHTA and CDR2 FQGNSA. The CDR3 region is CASSLGQLTNYGYTF. Written as DNA, the CDR3 is TGTGCCAGCAGCTTGGGACAGCTAACTAACTATGGCTACACCTTC.

Remarks on this clone: A single base separates this from a much larger clone, so it may be a read error. This specimen includes other DNA sequences encoding the same CDR3. V and J are TRBV7-2 and TRBJ2-5; possible D gene TRBD2, 7 bases. The CDR3 length is 14 residues. Trimming took off 0 bases at V and 5 bases at J, with 10 bases between the two ends. Germline-derived CDR1 and CDR2 are SGHTA and FQGNSA. CDR3 in DNA: TGTGCCAGCAGCTTAGCGGGGGGGCCGGAGACCCAGTACTTC. Protein product: CASSLAGGPETQYF.

This chain uses TRBV30 with TRBJ2-3, with TRBD2 matching over 11 bases. Germline CDR1 GTSNPN, CDR2 SVGIG (reference sequence). The CDR3 is 15 amino acids. Trimming at V came to 2 bases and at J to 2 bases, leaving 3 bases not matched to a gene. The CDR3 DNA sequence: TGTGCCTGGAGTATGACTAGCGGGGTCACAGATACGCAGTATTTT. It yields the protein CAWSMTSGVTDTQYF.

The chain combines TRBV25-1 with TRBJ2-3; TRBD2 matches 8 bases. Losses at the gene ends were 3 bases for V and 4 bases for J; bases not matched to a gene: 9. Germline loops: CDR1 MGHDK, CDR2 SYGVNS. The CDR3 runs 16 residues. CDR3 region: CASSELAGYRADTQYF. CDR3 DNA: TGTGCCAGCAGTGAGTTAGCGGGGTATCGGGCAGATACGCAGTATTTT.

The J gene is TRBJ2-3, the V gene TRBV4-2; TRBD2 matches 9 bases. CDR3 length: 17 residues. Per the germline V gene, CDR1 is LGHNA and CDR2 is YNFKEQ. The V gene end was trimmed by 0 bases and the J gene end by 4 bases; junction bases not matched to a gene: 8. CDR3 loop: CASSQDFSGGQADTQYF. In nucleotides, the CDR3 is TGTGCCAGCAGCCAAGATTTCAGCGGGGGGCAGGCAGATACGCAGTATTTT.

The chain combines TRBV2 with TRBJ2-3; D unresolved. With 5 bases removed from V and 6 bases from J, the gap between germline ends came to 6 bases. CDR3 length equals 11 residues. CDR1 is SNHLY and CDR2 is FYNNEI in the germline V gene. The CDR3 region has the DNA TGTGCCAGCAGTCACGCGGATACGCAGTATTTT. Translation gives CASSHADTQYF.

This clone appeared once. The CDR3 DNA sequence: TGTGCCAGCAGCTCCCGGGACAGGGGGTCCGAGCAGTACTTC. This gives the protein CASSSRDRGSEQYF. This sequence joins TRBV5-4 and TRBJ2-7, with 11 bases identical to TRBD1. This CDR3 region has 14 residues. Germline values: CDR1 SGHNT, CDR2 YYREEE (reference sequence). V dropped 3 bases and J dropped 6; count of bases not matched to a gene: 5.